The 32 T cell receptor beta chains below come from one sample, sequenced in a study of post-analysis software for immune sequencing data (dated by TCRdb to about 2015). General conclusions and limits of the study: Four to six TRBV segments, including TRBV5-6, TRBV5-1 and TRBV20-1, were significantly more frequent in patients than controls.

Their antigens remain unidentified. The method was PCR. The reads were generated on an Illumina HiSeq 2500. Unique molecular identifiers were incorporated into TCR beta cDNA libraries to reduce PCR and sequencing biases. The public reads were reprocessed in TCRdb via fastp at Q25 and MiXCR, keeping in-frame beta chains. Each record represents a unique CDR3 protein, reported with the most common genes and DNA among its rows. For this sample there are just over 250,000 distinct CDR3 sequences; 36% appear just once. The ten most abundant clones make up 4% to 5.5% of the sample. The sequencing sample was made of blood. These receptors originate from a girl aged 10 to 17 with multiple sclerosis.

The V call is TRBV9, the J call TRBJ2-5; D perhaps matches TRBD2 (6 bases). Germline-derived CDR1 and CDR2 are SGDLS and YYNGEE. This CDR3 is built from 13 residues. V lost 7 bases, J lost 5 bases, and 15 bases lay in between. The CDR3: CASDGGLGETQYF. For the CDR3, the DNA is TGTGCCAGCGATGGAGGGCTCGGTGAGACCCAGTACTTC. Full variable domain (missing parts from reference TRBV9 and TRBJ2-5): DSGVTQTPKHLITATGQRVTLRCSPRSGDLSVYWYQQSLDQGLQFLIQYYNGEERAKGNILERFSAQQFPDLHSELNLSSLELGDSALYFCASDGGLGETQYFGPGTRLLVL.

This clonotype has at least ten counts. The chain couples TRBV5-8 to TRBJ2-4; maybe TRBD1 (6 bases). V was clipped by 4 bases and J by 1 base, with 12 bases between them. The germline CDR1 and CDR2 sequences are SGHTS and YDEGEE. This CDR3 has 15 residues. The CDR3 region is CASSRTGFAKNIQYF. In DNA, the CDR3 is TGTGCCAGCAGCCGAACAGGGTTCGCCAAAAACATTCAGTACTTC.

In its sample, this clonotype was seen many times. The chain employs TRBV20-1 and TRBJ1-2; D may be TRBD1 (5 bases). The CDR3 sequence is 12 residues long. Germline V gene sequence: CDR1 DFQATT, CDR2 SNEGSKA (reference sequence). The V end lost 6 bases, the J end lost 2 bases, and 10 bases lay between the germline ends. The CDR3 DNA follows: TGCAGTGCGCCCAGGGCAAACTATGGCTACACCTTC. Amino acids: CSAPRANYGYTF.

As for this clonotype: A read error is possible here, since a much larger clone lies one base away. The CDR3 DNA follows: TGTGCCAGCAGTGAAGGTGGAGGATTCAACTATGGCTACACCTTC. Protein: CASSEGGGFNYGYTF. The chain employs TRBV6-4 and TRBJ1-2; no reliable D call. The CDR3 totals 15 residues. V was shortened by 3 bases and J by 2 bases, with 13 bases between the two germline ends. The germline V gene has CDR1 MRHNA and CDR2 SNTAGT.

Notes on this clonotype: With a much larger clone just one base away, this may be a read error. J is TRBJ2-1 and V is TRBV5-1; 7 bases match TRBD2. Germline assignment: CDR1 SGHRS and CDR2 YFSETQ. This CDR3 is built from 16 residues. Trimming took 3 bases from V and 8 from J; bases not matched to a gene: 14. CDR3 DNA sequence: TGCGCCAGCAGCTGGGTATTGAGGGAGGGCAGGGATGAGCAGTTCTTC. Translating gives CASSWVLREGRDEQFF.

The chain couples TRBV4-2 to TRBJ2-1; 11 bases align to TRBD2. The germline V gene has CDR1 LGHNA and CDR2 YNFKEQ. The CDR3 spans 16 residues. The V gene end was trimmed by 0 bases and the J gene end by 2 bases; junction bases not matched to a gene: 0. The chain's CDR3 is CASSQDSGRAYNEQFF. DNA of the CDR3: TGTGCCAGCAGCCAAGATAGCGGGAGGGCCTACAATGAGCAGTTCTTC.

About this clonotype itself: Because it lacks the conserved phenylalanine or tryptophan at the end, this CDR3 is likely a read error. This chain uses TRBV6-6 with TRBJ2-5; possible D gene TRBD2, 6 bases. The J call may be in error: the DNA end matches TRBJ2-7 better. The length of the CDR3 is 15 residues. The germline V gene has CDR1 MNHNY and CDR2 SVGAGI (reference sequence). CDR3 in DNA: TGTGCCAGCAGCTACTCCGCGACGGGGGTCGGCGAGCAGTACTGC. Protein product: CASSYSATGVGEQYC.

About this clonotype itself: A much larger clone sits a single nucleotide away, making a read error possible. The chain couples TRBV5-1 to TRBJ2-7, with TRBD1 identical over 8 bases. Germline CDR1 reads SGHRS; CDR2 reads YFSETQ. The CDR3 contains 18 residues. CDR3 in amino acids: CASSLVLVGTGISCEQYF. The CDR3 DNA reads TGCGCCAGCAGCTTGGTTCTGGTTGGGACAGGAATCTCCTGCGAGCAGTACTTC.

The chain is built from TRBV20-1 and TRBJ2-6, with TRBD2 identical over 7 bases. In germline, CDR1 is DFQATT, CDR2 SNEGSKA (reference sequence). The length of the CDR3 is 13 residues. The CDR3 loop is CSPGGSGANVLTF. As DNA, the CDR3 is TGCAGCCCCGGGGGGAGCGGGGCCAACGTCCTGACTTTC.

This clonotype was observed a few times. This could be a read error, since a much larger clone is one nucleotide away. The chain couples TRBV11-2 to TRBJ2-1; D not certain. Germline V CDR1 and CDR2: SGHAT, FQNNGV. The CDR3 covers 12 residues. Between the trimmed V and J ends, which lost 0 bases and 6 bases, there was a span of 3 bases. CDR3 nucleotide sequence: TGTGCCAGCAGCTTAGAGTGCAATGAGCAGTTCTTC. This codes for CASSLECNEQFF.

This clonotype appeared a few times. The chain recombines TRBV9 with TRBJ2-2, with D possibly called TRBD1 or TRBD2 (5 bases each). Trimming removed 4 bases from V and 2 bases from J, with 12 bases in between. CDR3 length equals 15 residues. The germline V gene encodes CDR1 SGDLS and CDR2 YYNGEE. CDR3: CASSLRDGNTGELFF. The CDR3 DNA sequence: TGTGCCAGCAGCCTCCGGGACGGAAACACCGGGGAGCTGTTTTTT. Full variable domain (remainder filled in from reference TRBV9 and TRBJ2-2): DSGVTQTPKHLITATGQRVTLRCSPRSGDLSVYWYQQSLDQGLQFLIQYYNGEERAKGNILERFSAQQFPDLHSELNLSSLELGDSALYFCASSLRDGNTGELFFGEGSRLTVL.

In regard to this clonotype: This could be a read error, since a much larger clone is one nucleotide away. This chain uses TRBV20-1 with TRBJ2-5, with a weak D call TRBD2 (6 bases). Germline assignment: CDR1 DFQATT and CDR2 SNEGSKA (reference sequence). V dropped 7 bases and J dropped 4 bases, with 16 bases sitting between them. CDR3 size: 13 residues. The DNA for the CDR3 is TGCAGTGATAGCGGAGGAGCGGGAGAGACCCAGTACTTC. Translating gives CSDSGGAGETQYF.

This clonotype was found many times. A junction end diverges from the germline sequence, so it may reflect a read error. The gene calls are TRBV6-1 and TRBJ2-6, with 12 positions matching TRBD1. Germline V gene lookup returns CDR1 MNHNS and CDR2 SASEGT. This CDR3 spans 15 amino acids. As DNA, the CDR3 is TGTGCCAGCAGCGATCCGGGACAGGGGGCCTACGTCCTGACTTTC. This encodes CASSDPGQGAYVLTF.

The chain carries TRBV13 and TRBJ1-2; 8 bases line up with TRBD1. CDR1 PRHDT and CDR2 FYEKMQ come from the germline V gene (reference sequence). The CDR3 is made up of 11 amino acids. The V gene end was trimmed by 11 bases and the J gene end by 11 bases; junction bases not matched to a gene: 10. The CDR3 protein is CAAGTGFVYTF. For the CDR3, the DNA is TGTGCCGCAGGGACAGGTTTTGTGTACACCTTC.

This clonotype has a count of ten or more. The chain joins TRBV25-1 to TRBJ2-1; D is possibly TRBD2 (5 bases). The CDR3 sequence is 17 residues long. The germline gives CDR1 MGHDK, CDR2 SYGVNS. Trimming shortened V by 2 bases and J by 2 bases, and 16 bases separated the two germline ends. CDR3 bases: TGTGCCAGCAGTGAACTTCTTCGCGGAGCGGCCTACAATGAGCAGTTCTTC. It yields the protein CASSELLRGAAYNEQFF. Based on the CDR3 plus reference TRBV25-1 and TRBJ2-1, the full variable domain is EADIYQTPRYLVIGTGKKITLECSQTMGHDKMYWYQQDPGMELHLIHYSYGVNSTEKGDLSSESTVSRIRTEHFPLTLESARPSHTSQYLCASSELLRGAAYNEQFFGPGTRLTVL.

Turning to this clonotype: A much larger clone lies a single base off, so this may be a read error. J is TRBJ2-1 and V is TRBV11-2, with TRBD2 matching over 8 bases. This CDR3 contains 18 residues. Trimming at V came to 5 bases and at J to 7 bases, leaving 19 bases not matched to a gene. CDR1 and CDR2 (germline): SGHAT, FQNNGV. Here the CDR3 DNA reads TGTGCCAGCAGCCCGTCGTGGAGCGGGAGTTTTCGATGGAATGAGCAGTTCTTC. This gives the protein CASSPSWSGSFRWNEQFF.

Comment on this clonotype: This may come from a read error, since a much larger clone is one base off. The chain has TRBV7-2 and TRBJ2-1; the match to TRBD2 covers 14 bases. The germline V gene encodes CDR1 SGHTA and CDR2 FQGNSA. The junction had 2 bases not matched to a gene; V was cut back by 4 bases and J by 6 bases. This CDR3 region has 15 residues. In nucleotides, the CDR3 is TGTGCCAGCAGCTGGGGGACTAGCGGGAGCAATGAGCAGTTCTTC. Translating it yields CASSWGTSGSNEQFF. Supplemented by reference TRBV7-2 and TRBJ2-1, the full variable domain reads GAGVSQSPSNKVTEKGKDVELRCDPISGHTALYWYRQSLGQGLEFLIYFQGNSAPDKSGLPSDRFSAERTGGSVSTLTIQRTQQEDSAVYLCASSWGTSGSNEQFFGPGTRLTVL.

The sample holds many counts of this clonotype. CDR3 sequence: CASSQGGQHNQPQHF. The CDR3 nucleotides read TGTGCCAGCAGTCAGGGAGGACAGCATAATCAGCCCCAGCATTTT. The chain is built from TRBV6-5 and TRBJ1-5; maybe TRBD1 (6 bases). Trimming shortened V by 5 bases and J by 4 bases, and 15 bases separated the two germline ends. CDR3 size: 15 residues. In germline, CDR1 is MNHEY, CDR2 SVGAGI.

At least ten counts were recorded for this clonotype. V is TRBV28 and J is TRBJ2-1; tentatively, D is TRBD1 or TRBD2 (7 bases each). The CDR3 has 14 residues. V shed 7 bases and J shed 5 bases, with 15 bases lying between them. Germline lookup yields CDR1 MDHEN and CDR2 SYDVKM. CDR3 sequence (DNA): TGTGCCAGCACCTGGGAGGGGGCCAACAATGAGCAGTTCTTC. Amino acids: CASTWEGANNEQFF.

The rearrangement uses TRBV20-1 and TRBJ2-1; 10 nucleotides agree with TRBD2. Germline V gene sequence: CDR1 DFQATT, CDR2 SNEGSKA (reference sequence). The junction had 5 bases not matched to a gene; V was cut back by 5 bases and J by 7 bases. CDR3 length equals 13 residues. CDR3 sequence reads: CSALSGRENEQFF. The CDR3 DNA reads TGCAGTGCTTTAAGCGGGAGGGAAAATGAGCAGTTCTTC.

Regarding this clonotype: A much larger clone is a single base away; this may be a read error. The chain carries TRBV11-1 and TRBJ2-1, with D perhaps TRBD1 (5 bases). The germline V gene has CDR1 SGHAT and CDR2 FQDESV (reference sequence). V shed 4 bases and J shed 11 bases, with 21 bases lying between them. The CDR3 loop spans 15 amino acids. Here the CDR3 reads CASSSTGWGIDKQFF. CDR3 nucleotides: TGTGCCAGCAGCTCCACAGGTTGGGGCATCGATAAGCAGTTCTTC.

Many counts were recorded for this clonotype. Relative to the germline gene, one junction end is altered; a read error may explain this. The J gene is TRBJ1-5, the V gene TRBV28; possible D gene TRBD1, 6 bases. There are 16 residues in the CDR3. In germline, CDR1 is MDHEN, CDR2 SYDVKM. The CDR3 here is CACSIHGQFGNQPQHF. The CDR3 DNA is TGTGCCTGCAGTATCCACGGACAGTTTGGCAATCAGCCCCAGCATTTT.

This clonotype was counted many times. The rearrangement joins TRBV10-3 to TRBJ2-1; TRBD2 matches 7 bases. The length of the CDR3 is 15 residues. Germline assignment: CDR1 ENHRY and CDR2 SYGVKD. V was clipped by 5 bases and J by 7 bases; unmatched bases: 11. In nucleotides, the CDR3 is TGTGCCATCAGTACTAGCGCCCTCACGGAGAATGAGCAGTTCTTC. It translates to CAISTSALTENEQFF.

This clonotype has only a few counts. This chain connects TRBV11-2 to TRBJ2-1; 15 nucleotides agree with TRBD2. The CDR3 is 17 residues long. Germline V gene lookup returns CDR1 SGHAT and CDR2 FQNNGV. The junction had 11 bases not matched to a gene; V was cut back by 5 bases and J by 9 bases. The CDR3 loop is CASSTKTGLAGGIEQFF. In DNA, the CDR3 is TGTGCCAGCAGCACTAAAACGGGACTAGCGGGAGGAATTGAGCAGTTCTTC.

For this clonotype: It is likely a read error, because the conserved phenylalanine at the end of the CDR3 is missing. The rearrangement joins TRBV5-1 to TRBJ1-5; maybe TRBD1 (5 bases). The V gene's germline CDR1 is SGHRS and CDR2 YFSETQ. Trimming took off 0 bases at V and 1 base at J, with 8 bases between the two ends. The CDR3 totals 15 residues. This CDR3 is CASSLEGQSNQPQHV. The DNA for the CDR3 is TGCGCCAGCAGCTTGGAGGGGCAGAGCAATCAGCCCCAGCATGTT.

The chain combines TRBV20-1 with TRBJ2-5, with TRBD1 as a possible D gene (5 bases). The germline V gene encodes CDR1 DFQATT and CDR2 SNEGSKA (reference sequence). With 1 base removed from V and 5 bases from J, the gap between germline ends came to 20 bases. This CDR3 has 16 amino acids. The CDR3 DNA sequence: TGCAGTGCTAGAGGCTGGGGCCAGGGCCGACGGGAGACCCAGTACTTC. Its protein product is CSARGWGQGRRETQYF.

The chain recombines TRBV29-1 with TRBJ2-4; possibly TRBD1 or TRBD2 for D (5 bases each). CDR3 length: 13 amino acids. Germline V CDR1 and CDR2: SQVTM, ANQGSEA. V gave up 4 bases and J gave up 8 bases, with 15 bases separating them. The CDR3 region has the DNA TGCAGCGTTGCCCTCCGGGGCAAGGACATTCAGTACTTC. Protein: CSVALRGKDIQYF.

In the case of this clonotype: This may be a read error, as it is one base from a much larger clone. The genes are TRBV5-1 and TRBJ1-2; tentatively, D is TRBD1 (6 bases). CDR1 is SGHRS, CDR2 YFSETQ, per germline. The CDR3 totals 14 residues. CDR3 coding DNA: TGCGCCAGCAGCTTCCACAGGGCTAACTATGGCTGCACCTTC. Its translation: CASSFHRANYGCTF.

This clonotype has just a few counts. This chain links TRBV7-2 with TRBJ2-2, with D possibly TRBD1 on 5 matching bases. This CDR3 has 15 amino acids. Germline assignment: CDR1 SGHTA and CDR2 FQGNSA. The V gene lost 4 bases and the J gene lost 2 bases, with 11 bases spanning the gap. The CDR3 region has the DNA TGTGCCAGCAGCTCGAACAGGAGAAACACCGGGGAGCTGTTTTTT. It yields the protein CASSSNRRNTGELFF.

This clonotype showed up just a few times. V gene TRBV28 combines with J gene TRBJ2-1, with TRBD2 identical over 9 bases. The germline CDR1 and CDR2 sequences are MDHEN and SYDVKM. The CDR3 spans 16 residues. V was pared by 3 bases and J by 2 bases, with 5 bases of the junction left unmatched. CDR3 amino acids: CASSLLAGAPYNEQFF. In DNA form, the CDR3 reads TGTGCCAGCAGTTTGTTAGCGGGGGCCCCCTACAATGAGCAGTTCTTC.

This clonotype was counted at least ten times. The chain links TRBV7-8 to TRBJ2-1; maybe TRBD2 (6 bases). CDR3 length: 20 amino acids. V was clipped by 1 base and J by 6 bases, with 28 bases between them. Germline V lookup: CDR1 SGHVS, CDR2 FQNEAQ. Written as DNA, the CDR3 is TGTGCCAGCAGCTTAGGTGTTCGACTAGTACTCGGGCAAACCTCCAATGAGCAGTTCTTC. It is translated as CASSLGVRLVLGQTSNEQFF.

The chain employs TRBV5-1 and TRBJ2-3; D is ambiguous. Germline CDR1 reads SGHRS; CDR2 reads YFSETQ. The V and J ends lost 3 bases and 2 bases respectively, with 10 bases between them. This CDR3 contains 14 residues. CDR3 residues: CASSWQRHTDTQYF. The CDR3 nucleotides are TGCGCCAGCAGCTGGCAGCGCCACACAGATACGCAGTATTTT.